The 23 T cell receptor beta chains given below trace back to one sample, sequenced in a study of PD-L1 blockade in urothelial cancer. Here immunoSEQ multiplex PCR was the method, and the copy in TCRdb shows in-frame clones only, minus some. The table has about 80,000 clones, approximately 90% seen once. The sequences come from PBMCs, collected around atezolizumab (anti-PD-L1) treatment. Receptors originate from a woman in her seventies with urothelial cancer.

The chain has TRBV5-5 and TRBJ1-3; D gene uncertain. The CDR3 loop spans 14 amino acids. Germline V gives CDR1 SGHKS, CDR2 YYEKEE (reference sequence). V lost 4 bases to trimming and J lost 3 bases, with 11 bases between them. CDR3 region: CASSPDIFGNTIYF. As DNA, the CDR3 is TGTGCCAGCAGCCCAGACATCTTTGGAAACACCATATATTTT.

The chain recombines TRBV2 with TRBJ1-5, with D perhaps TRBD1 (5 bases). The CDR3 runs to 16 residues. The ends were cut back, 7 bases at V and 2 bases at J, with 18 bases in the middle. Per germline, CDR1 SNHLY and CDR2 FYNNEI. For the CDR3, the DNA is TGTGCCAGCACTCCGGGGGGGGAGTGGGGCAATCAGCCCCAGCATTTT. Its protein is CASTPGGEWGNQPQHF.

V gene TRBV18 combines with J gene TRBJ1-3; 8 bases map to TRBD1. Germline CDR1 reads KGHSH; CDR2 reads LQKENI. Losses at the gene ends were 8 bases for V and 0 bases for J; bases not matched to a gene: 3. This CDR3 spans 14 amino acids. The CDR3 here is CASRQGNSGNTIYF. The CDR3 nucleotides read TGTGCCAGCCGACAGGGGAACTCTGGAAACACCATATATTTT.

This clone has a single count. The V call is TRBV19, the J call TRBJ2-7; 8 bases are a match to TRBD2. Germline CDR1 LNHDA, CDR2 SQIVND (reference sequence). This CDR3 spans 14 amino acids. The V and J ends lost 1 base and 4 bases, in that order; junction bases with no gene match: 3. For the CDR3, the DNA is TGTGCCAGTAGTATAGCTAGCGGGTCATACGAGCAGTACTTC. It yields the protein CASSIASGSYEQYF. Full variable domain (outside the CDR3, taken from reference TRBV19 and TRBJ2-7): DGGITQSPKYLFRKEGQNVTLSCEQNLNHDAMYWYRQDPGQGLRLIYYSQIVNDFQKGDIAEGYSVSREKKESFPLTVTSAQKNPTAFYLCASSIASGSYEQYFGPGTRLTVT.

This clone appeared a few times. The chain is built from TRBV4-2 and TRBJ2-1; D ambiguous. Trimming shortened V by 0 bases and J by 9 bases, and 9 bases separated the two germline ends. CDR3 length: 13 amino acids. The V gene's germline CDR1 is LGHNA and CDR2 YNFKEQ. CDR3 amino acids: CASSQDKRGEQFF. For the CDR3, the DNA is TGTGCCAGCAGCCAAGACAAGCGTGGTGAGCAGTTCTTC.

The CDR3 DNA follows: TGCGCCAGCAGCTTACAGGGATCCTACAATGAGCAGTTCTTC. This gives the protein CASSLQGSYNEQFF. The chain couples TRBV5-1 to TRBJ2-1; D may be TRBD1 (6 bases). The CDR3 totals 14 residues. Deletions cut 2 bases from V and 1 base from J, with 7 bases between. The germline gives CDR1 SGHRS, CDR2 YFSETQ.

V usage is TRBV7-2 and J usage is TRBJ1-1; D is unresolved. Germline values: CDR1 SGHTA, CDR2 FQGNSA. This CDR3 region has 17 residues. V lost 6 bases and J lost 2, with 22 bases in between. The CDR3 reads CASRSNALRVGNTEAFF. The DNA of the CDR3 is TGTGCCAGCAGAAGTAACGCCTTACGGGTCGGCAACACTGAAGCTTTCTTT. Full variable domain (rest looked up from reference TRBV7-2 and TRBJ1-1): GAGVSQSPSNKVTEKGKDVELRCDPISGHTALYWYRQSLGQGLEFLIYFQGNSAPDKSGLPSDRFSAERTGGSVSTLTIQRTQQEDSAVYLCASRSNALRVGNTEAFFGQGTRLTVV.

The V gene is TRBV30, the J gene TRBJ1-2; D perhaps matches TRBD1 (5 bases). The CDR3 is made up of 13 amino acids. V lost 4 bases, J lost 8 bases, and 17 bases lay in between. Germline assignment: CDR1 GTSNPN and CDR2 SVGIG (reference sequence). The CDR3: CAWTVGQGKGYTF. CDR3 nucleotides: TGTGCCTGGACCGTTGGGCAGGGAAAGGGCTACACCTTC.

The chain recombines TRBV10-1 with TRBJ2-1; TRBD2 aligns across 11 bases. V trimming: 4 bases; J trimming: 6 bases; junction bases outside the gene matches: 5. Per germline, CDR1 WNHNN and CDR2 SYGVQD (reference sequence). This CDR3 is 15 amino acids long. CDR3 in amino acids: CASSVTGLAVNEQFF. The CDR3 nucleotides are TGCGCCAGCAGTGTAACGGGACTAGCGGTCAATGAGCAGTTCTTC.

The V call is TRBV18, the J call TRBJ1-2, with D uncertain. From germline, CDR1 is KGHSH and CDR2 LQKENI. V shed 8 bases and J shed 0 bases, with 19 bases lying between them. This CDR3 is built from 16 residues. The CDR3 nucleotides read TGTGCCAGCGCCAGCGGTCAAGGAGAAGCTAACTATGGCTACACCTTC. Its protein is CASASGQGEANYGYTF. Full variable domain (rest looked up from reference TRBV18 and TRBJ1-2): NAGVMQNPRHLVRRRGQEARLRCSPMKGHSHVYWYRQLPEEGLKFMVYLQKENIIDESGMPKERFSAEFPKEGPSILRIQQVVRGDSAAYFCASASGQGEANYGYTFGSGTRLTVV.

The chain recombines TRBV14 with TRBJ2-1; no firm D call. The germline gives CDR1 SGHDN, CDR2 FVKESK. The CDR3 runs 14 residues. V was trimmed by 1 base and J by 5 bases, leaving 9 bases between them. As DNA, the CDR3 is TGTGCCAGCAGCCAAGCTAACTACCACAATGAGCAGTTCTTC. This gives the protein CASSQANYHNEQFF. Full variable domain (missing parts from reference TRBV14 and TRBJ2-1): EAGVTQFPSHSVIEKGQTVTLRCDPISGHDNLYWYRRVMGKEIKFLLHFVKESKQDESGMPNNRFLAERTGGTYSTLKVQPAELEDSGVYFCASSQANYHNEQFFGPGTRLTVL.

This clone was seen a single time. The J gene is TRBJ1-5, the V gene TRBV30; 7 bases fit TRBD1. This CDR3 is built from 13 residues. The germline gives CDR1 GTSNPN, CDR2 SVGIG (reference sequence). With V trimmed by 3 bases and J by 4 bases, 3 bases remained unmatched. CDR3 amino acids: CAWSSRGNQPQHF. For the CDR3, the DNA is TGTGCCTGGAGCTCCAGGGGGAATCAGCCCCAGCATTTT.

This CDR3 reads CASSLTWGLAGGQETQYF. The DNA of the CDR3 is TGTGCCAGCAGCTTAACTTGGGGACTAGCGGGGGGACAAGAGACCCAGTACTTC. The V gene is TRBV7-2, the J gene TRBJ2-5; 15 nucleotides agree with TRBD2. The CDR3 totals 18 residues. Trimming at V came to 2 bases and at J to 2 bases, leaving 6 bases not matched to a gene. Germline V gene sequence: CDR1 SGHTA, CDR2 FQGNSA.

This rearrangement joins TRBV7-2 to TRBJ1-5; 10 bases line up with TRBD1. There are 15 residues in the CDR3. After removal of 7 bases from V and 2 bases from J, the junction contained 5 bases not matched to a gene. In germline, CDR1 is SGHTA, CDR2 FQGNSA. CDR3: CASNTGTGGNQPQHF. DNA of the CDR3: TGTGCCAGCAACACCGGGACAGGGGGCAATCAGCCCCAGCATTTT.

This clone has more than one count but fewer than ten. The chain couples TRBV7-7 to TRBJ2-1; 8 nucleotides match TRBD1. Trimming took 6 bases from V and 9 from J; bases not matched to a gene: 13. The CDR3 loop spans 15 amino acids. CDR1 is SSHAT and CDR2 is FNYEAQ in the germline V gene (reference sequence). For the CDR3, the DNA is TGTGCCAGCAGTCCAGCGCGCTTCCAGGGGGCTGAGCAGTTCTTC. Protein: CASSPARFQGAEQFF. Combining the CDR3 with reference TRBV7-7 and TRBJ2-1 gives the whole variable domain GAGVSQSPRYKVTKRGQDVTLRCDPISSHATLYWYQQALGQGPEFLTYFNYEAQPDKSGLPSDRFSAERPEGSISTLTIQRTEQRDSAMYRCASSPARFQGAEQFFGPGTRLTVL.

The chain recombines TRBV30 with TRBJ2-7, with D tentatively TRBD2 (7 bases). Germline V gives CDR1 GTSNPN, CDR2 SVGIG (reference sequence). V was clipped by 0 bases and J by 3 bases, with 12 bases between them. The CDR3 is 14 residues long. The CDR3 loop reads CAWSVGGAFYEQYF. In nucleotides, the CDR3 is TGTGCCTGGAGTGTAGGGGGGGCGTTCTACGAGCAGTACTTC. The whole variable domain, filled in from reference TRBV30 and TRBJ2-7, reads SQTIHQWPATLVQPVGSPLSLECTVEGTSNPNLYWYRQAAGRGLQLLFYSVGIGQISSEVPQNLSASRPQDRQFILSSKKLLLSDSGFYLCAWSVGGAFYEQYFGPGTRLTVT.

CDR3 coding DNA: TGTGCCAGCAGCGCCGGGGAACAAGAGACCCAGTACTTC. As protein: CASSAGEQETQYF. The gene calls are TRBV9 and TRBJ2-5, with D perhaps TRBD2 (5 bases). Germline lookup yields CDR1 SGDLS and CDR2 YYNGEE. The CDR3 extends over 13 amino acids. The V end was cut by 3 bases, the J end by 2 bases, with 8 bases between.

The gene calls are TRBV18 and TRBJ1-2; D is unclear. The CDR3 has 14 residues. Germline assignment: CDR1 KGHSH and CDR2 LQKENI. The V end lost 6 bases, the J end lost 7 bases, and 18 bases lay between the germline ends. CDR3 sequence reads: CASSSEGRLRGYTF. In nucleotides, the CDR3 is TGTGCCAGCTCGTCAGAGGGAAGGCTACGTGGCTACACCTTC.

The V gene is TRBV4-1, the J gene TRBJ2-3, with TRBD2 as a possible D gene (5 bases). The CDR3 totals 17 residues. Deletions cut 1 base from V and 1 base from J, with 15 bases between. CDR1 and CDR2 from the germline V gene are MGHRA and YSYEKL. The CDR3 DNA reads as TGCGCCAGCAGCCAAGGGCAAGCGGAAACAGGCACAGATACGCAGTATTTT. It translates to CASSQGQAETGTDTQYF.

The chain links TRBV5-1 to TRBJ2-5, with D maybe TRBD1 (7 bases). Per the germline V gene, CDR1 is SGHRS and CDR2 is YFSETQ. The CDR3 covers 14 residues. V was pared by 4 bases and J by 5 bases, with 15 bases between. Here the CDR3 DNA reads TGCGCCAGCAGCGGAGGGACAGTTGTCGAGACCCAGTACTTC. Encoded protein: CASSGGTVVETQYF.

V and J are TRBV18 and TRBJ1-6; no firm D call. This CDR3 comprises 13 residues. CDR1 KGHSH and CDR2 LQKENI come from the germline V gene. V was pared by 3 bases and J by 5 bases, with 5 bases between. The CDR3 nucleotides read TGTGCCAGCTCACCCCGGGATAATTCACCCCTCCACTTT. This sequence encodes CASSPRDNSPLHF.

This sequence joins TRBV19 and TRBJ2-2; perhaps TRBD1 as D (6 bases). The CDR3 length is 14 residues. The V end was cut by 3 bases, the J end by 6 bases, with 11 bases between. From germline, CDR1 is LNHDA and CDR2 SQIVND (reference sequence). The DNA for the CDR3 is TGTGCCAGTAGTATCCCAGGGGCCTCCGGGGAGCTGTTTTTT. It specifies CASSIPGASGELFF.

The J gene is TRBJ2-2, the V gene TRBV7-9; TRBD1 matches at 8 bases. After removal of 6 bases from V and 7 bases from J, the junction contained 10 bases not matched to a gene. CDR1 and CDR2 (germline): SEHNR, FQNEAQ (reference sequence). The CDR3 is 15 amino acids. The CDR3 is CASSRTGSPGGELFF. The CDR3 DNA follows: TGTGCCAGCAGTCGGACAGGGTCTCCTGGCGGGGAGCTGTTTTTT.